These 16 T cell receptor beta chains originate from one sample sequenced in a study of blood T cells in healthy people across ages. The second PCR ran about 6 to 12 cycles with a sample-barcoded 5' primer and J-beta primers. TCRdb reprocessed the 5' RACE reads with MiXCR, giving one entry per CDR3 protein. The profile shows around 870,000 distinct CDR3 sequences, 29% of them singletons. Sequenced material: blood. The receptor set was obtained from an elderly woman in good health.

Of note for this clonotype: Possible read error: a much larger clone is one base away. This chain uses TRBV7-2 with TRBJ2-6; tentatively, D is TRBD1 (6 bases). CDR1 is SGHTA, CDR2 FQGNSA, per germline. This CDR3 comprises 17 residues. The CDR3 bases are TGTGCCAGCACCCTAAGGGGGTCCTACTCTGGGGCCAACGTCCGGACTTTC. Translated: CASTLRGSYSGANVRTF.

This clonotype was seen a few times. This rearrangement joins TRBV20-1 to TRBJ1-2; D is possibly TRBD1 (6 bases). The V gene lost 0 bases and the J gene lost 8 bases, with 13 bases spanning the gap. Looked up from germline, CDR1 is DFQATT and CDR2 is SNEGSKA (reference sequence). This CDR3 has 13 residues. Here the CDR3 reads CSARDSRGPGYTF. The CDR3 coding sequence is TGCAGTGCTAGAGATTCCAGGGGTCCGGGCTACACCTTC.

This clonotype was detected a few times. The chain links TRBV12-3 or TRBV12-4 to TRBJ1-1; weak D call: TRBD1 (6 bases). V lost 4 bases, J lost 0 bases, and 15 bases lay in between. The CDR3 loop spans 16 amino acids. The CDR3 nucleotides are TGTGCCAGCAGTTGGGGGCAGGATGGGGTGAACACTGAAGCTTTCTTT. It specifies CASSWGQDGVNTEAFF.

There are a few counts of this clonotype. The chain combines TRBV14 with TRBJ2-5, with 10 positions matching TRBD2. With 0 bases clipped from V and 5 bases from J, the junction kept 12 bases outside the gene matches. Germline CDR1 reads SGHDN; CDR2 reads FVKESK. The CDR3 has 18 amino acids. The CDR3 reads CASSQDPGLAGALETQYF. The DNA of the CDR3 is TGTGCCAGCAGCCAAGATCCGGGGCTAGCGGGGGCCTTGGAGACCCAGTACTTC. The full variable domain, rest sourced from reference TRBV14 and TRBJ2-5, is EAGVTQFPSHSVIEKGQTVTLRCDPISGHDNLYWYRRVMGKEIKFLLHFVKESKQDESGMPNNRFLAERTGGTYSTLKVQPAELEDSGVYFCASSQDPGLAGALETQYFGPGTRLLVL.

Only one count was recorded for this clonotype. V is TRBV7-9 and J is TRBJ2-1, with TRBD2 matching over 10 bases. CDR1 and CDR2 from the germline V gene are SEHNR and FQNEAQ (reference sequence). The V segment lost 8 bases and the J segment 6 bases; nucleotides outside the gene matches: 10. This CDR3 has 15 amino acids. This CDR3 reads CASLIAGGGPNEQFF. CDR3 nucleotides: TGTGCCAGCCTGATAGCGGGGGGAGGGCCCAATGAGCAGTTCTTC.

To note about this clonotype: A clone one base away is much larger, so this may be a read error. The V call is TRBV5-1, the J call TRBJ2-7; no definite D call. The CDR3 covers 13 residues. Germline assignment: CDR1 SGHRS and CDR2 YFSETQ. V was trimmed by 4 bases and J by 7 bases, leaving 15 bases between them. For the CDR3, the DNA is TGCGCCAGCAGCGCGACCCTCTACAATGAGCAGTACTTC. Translation gives CASSATLYNEQYF.

J is TRBJ2-4 and V is TRBV7-3; D gene ambiguous. The assigned J gene may be wrong: the sequence end matches TRBJ2-7 better. The CDR3 is made up of 13 amino acids. CDR1 and CDR2 (germline): SGHTA, FQGTGA. CDR3 nucleotide sequence: TGTGCCAGCAGCTTAGACGTTAGGTACGAGCAGTACTTC. This codes for CASSLDVRYEQYF.

This clonotype was seen ten or more times. The chain employs TRBV29-1 and TRBJ1-2; D may be TRBD1 (6 bases). This CDR3 contains 15 residues. Trimming cost V 6 bases and J 4 bases, with 21 bases left between them. Germline CDR1 SQVTM, CDR2 ANQGSEA. This CDR3 reads CSVRRGEGLTYGYTF. CDR3 coding DNA: TGCAGCGTCCGCAGGGGTGAGGGGCTTACCTATGGCTACACCTTC. Together with reference TRBV29-1 and TRBJ1-2, the CDR3 gives the full variable domain: SAVISQKPSRDICQRGTSLTIQCQVDSQVTMMFWYRQQPGQSLTLIATANQGSEATYESGFVIDKFPISRPNLTFSTLTVSNMSPEDSSIYLCSVRRGEGLTYGYTFGSGTRLTVV.

The chain is built from TRBV30 and TRBJ2-3; 8 bases align to TRBD2. Germline V gene data show CDR1 as GTSNPN and CDR2 as SVGIG (reference sequence). Germline trimming cut 3 bases from V and 0 bases from J; bases unmatched to any gene: 8. This CDR3 is 16 amino acids long. CDR3 nucleotides: TGTGCCTGGAGACCAGGGACTAGACATAGCACAGATACGCAGTATTTT. This sequence encodes CAWRPGTRHSTDTQYF.

The gene calls are TRBV24-1 and TRBJ2-1, with a weak D call TRBD2 (6 bases). The CDR3 is 16 residues long. Germline V gives CDR1 KGHDR, CDR2 SFDVKD. Trimming shortened V by 2 bases and J by 6 bases, and 16 bases separated the two germline ends. The CDR3 reads CATSDSRDSYRNEQFF. CDR3 coding DNA: TGTGCCACCAGTGATTCCCGGGACTCCTACCGCAATGAGCAGTTCTTC.

CDR3 residues: CSATSDSGGAGYNEQFF. The CDR3 coding sequence is TGCAGTGCTACATCGGACAGCGGGGGGGCCGGATACAATGAGCAGTTCTTC. The rearrangement uses TRBV20-1 and TRBJ2-1, with 10 bases lining up with TRBD2. V gave up 4 bases and J gave up 4 bases; unmatched junction bases: 13. From germline, CDR1 is DFQATT and CDR2 SNEGSKA (reference sequence). The CDR3 covers 17 residues.

This clonotype showed up many times. This sequence joins TRBV2 and TRBJ2-1; TRBD2 is a possible D gene (5 bases). The V and J ends lost 7 bases and 6 bases respectively, with 19 bases between them. This CDR3 contains 15 residues. The germline gives CDR1 SNHLY, CDR2 FYNNEI. CDR3 in amino acids: CASNPAGRQVNEQFF. CDR3 DNA sequence: TGTGCCAGCAACCCCGCGGGCCGGCAGGTCAATGAGCAGTTCTTC.

The sample holds a few counts of this clonotype. J is TRBJ1-1 and V is TRBV14; D might be TRBD1 (5 bases). V lost 1 base and J 7 bases, leaving 7 bases between the germline ends. The CDR3 is made up of 12 amino acids. Germline CDR1 and CDR2: SGHDN and FVKESK. The DNA of the CDR3 is TGTGCCAGCAGCCAAGCGGGGCTTGAAGCTTTCTTT. Translation gives CASSQAGLEAFF.

This clonotype was seen a handful of times. The chain uses TRBV5-1 and TRBJ2-2; D remains unclear. V lost 5 bases and J lost 3, with 11 bases in between. CDR1 and CDR2 from the germline V gene are SGHRS and YFSETQ. The CDR3 consists of 14 residues. The CDR3 sequence: CASRQYADTGELFF. CDR3 DNA: TGCGCCAGCAGACAGTACGCGGACACCGGGGAGCTGTTTTTT.

This sequence joins TRBV14 and TRBJ1-4; D unclear. V lost 3 bases and J lost 8, with 4 bases in between. Germline V gene data show CDR1 as SGHDN and CDR2 as FVKESK. The CDR3 length is 11 residues. For the CDR3, the DNA is TGTGCCAGCAGCCACGGGGAAAAACTGTTTTTT. This encodes CASSHGEKLFF.

This clonotype was seen ten or more times. V gene TRBV6-2 or TRBV6-3 combines with J gene TRBJ1-5; the D is unclear. V was shortened by 5 bases and J by 1 base, with 15 bases between the two germline ends. This CDR3 is built from 16 residues. Per the germline V gene, CDR1 is MNHEY and CDR2 is SVGEGT. CDR3 nucleotides: TGTGCCAGCAGTGGTACGTCTTCCCCCAGCAATCAGCCCCAGCATTTT. Amino acid sequence: CASSGTSSPSNQPQHF.